The 10 T cell receptor beta chains given below trace back to one sample, sequenced in a study of TIL therapy for anti-PD-1-resistant metastatic lung cancer. The immunoSEQ assay was v3. Clones were read by immunoSEQ multiplex PCR, and TCRdb kept only the in-frame ones, dropping some. The sample consists of 50,000 to 60,000 clones, approximately 78% of them appearing once. Noted time point: pre-treatment sample, taken before nivolumab and TIL therapy. This specimen consisted of blood, obtained at baseline. These receptors all stem from a person between 25 and 80 years old with non-small cell lung cancer.

The chain has TRBV30 and TRBJ1-1; D unresolved. Germline V gene data show CDR1 as GTSNPN and CDR2 as SVGIG (reference sequence). V was cut by 1 base and J by 0 bases, with 6 bases left in between. The CDR3 loop spans 13 amino acids. CDR3 DNA sequence: TGTGCCTGGAGTGCAGTTATGAACACTGAAGCTTTCTTT. This codes for CAWSAVMNTEAFF.

The chain links TRBV9 to TRBJ2-1; D not resolved. The CDR3 has 15 amino acids. Per the germline V gene, CDR1 is SGDLS and CDR2 is YYNGEE. Between the trimmed V and J ends, which lost 0 bases and 2 bases, there was a span of 9 bases. This chain's CDR3 is CASSVATGPYNEQFF. As DNA, the CDR3 is TGTGCCAGCAGCGTAGCGACGGGCCCCTACAATGAGCAGTTCTTC.

The V and J genes are TRBV9 and TRBJ1-4; weak D call: TRBD1 (6 bases). Germline V lookup: CDR1 SGDLS, CDR2 YYNGEE. The CDR3 covers 15 residues. Deletions cut 0 bases from V and 5 bases from J, with 11 bases between. The CDR3 sequence: CASSVGAGANEKLFF. The CDR3 coding sequence is TGTGCCAGCAGCGTAGGGGCAGGGGCCAATGAAAAACTGTTTTTT.

This chain uses TRBV5-1 with TRBJ1-2, with unresolved D. Germline assignment: CDR1 SGHRS and CDR2 YFSETQ. This CDR3 is built from 14 residues. V lost 6 bases, J lost 2 bases, and 14 bases lay in between. CDR3 in DNA: TGCGCCAGCACTTCCGGAGTATCAAACTATGGCTACACCTTC. The encoded protein is CASTSGVSNYGYTF.

The chain joins TRBV6-5 to TRBJ2-3, with D perhaps assigned TRBD1 or TRBD2 (5 bases each). With 5 bases removed from V and 6 bases from J, the gap between germline ends came to 12 bases. CDR1 and CDR2 (germline): MNHEY, SVGAGI. The CDR3 contains 13 residues. The CDR3 region is CASSRGVWDTQYF. The CDR3 DNA reads TGTGCCAGCAGTCGAGGGGTTTGGGATACGCAGTATTTT.

The chain combines TRBV6-5 with TRBJ2-7; TRBD2 matches at 10 bases. The CDR3 loop spans 14 amino acids. With V trimmed by 6 bases and J by 4 bases, 6 bases remained unmatched. Germline values: CDR1 MNHEY, CDR2 SVGAGI. The CDR3: CASRWTSGPYEQYF. The CDR3 nucleotides are TGTGCCAGCAGGTGGACTAGCGGCCCTTACGAGCAGTACTTC.

The table lists this clone with a few counts. The chain couples TRBV18 to TRBJ2-5; no clear D gene. Germline CDR1 reads KGHSH; CDR2 reads LQKENI. The germline V and J ends were trimmed by 3 bases and 1 base, with 12 bases remaining between them. This CDR3 is 15 amino acids long. Here the CDR3 DNA reads TGTGCCAGCTCACCTCAGGAGTCCCCCCAAGAGACCCAGTACTTC. This gives the protein CASSPQESPQETQYF.

The CDR3 loop reads CASSPTSGGNNEQFF. In nucleotides, the CDR3 is TGTGCCAGCAGCCCCACGAGCGGGGGTAACAATGAGCAGTTCTTC. The J gene is TRBJ2-1, the V gene TRBV7-3, with 8 bases that match TRBD2. In germline, CDR1 is SGHTA, CDR2 FQGTGA. The CDR3 contains 15 residues. V dropped 5 bases and J dropped 5; count of bases not matched to a gene: 8.

This chain links TRBV7-2 with TRBJ2-1, with 11 bases aligning to TRBD2. V gave up 5 bases and J gave up 3 bases; unmatched junction bases: 0. Germline CDR1 and CDR2: SGHTA and FQGNSA. This CDR3 contains 14 residues. The CDR3 is CASSGTSGYNEQFF. CDR3 nucleotides: TGTGCCAGCAGCGGGACTAGCGGCTACAATGAGCAGTTCTTC.

The rearrangement uses TRBV5-1 and TRBJ2-7, with D unresolved. Per the germline V gene, CDR1 is SGHRS and CDR2 is YFSETQ. V shed 3 bases and J shed 3 bases, with 19 bases lying between them. CDR3 length: 16 residues. Here the CDR3 DNA reads TGCGCCAGCAGCTCGAACACAATGCTTACCGGCTACGAGCAGTACTTC. Residues: CASSSNTMLTGYEQYF.